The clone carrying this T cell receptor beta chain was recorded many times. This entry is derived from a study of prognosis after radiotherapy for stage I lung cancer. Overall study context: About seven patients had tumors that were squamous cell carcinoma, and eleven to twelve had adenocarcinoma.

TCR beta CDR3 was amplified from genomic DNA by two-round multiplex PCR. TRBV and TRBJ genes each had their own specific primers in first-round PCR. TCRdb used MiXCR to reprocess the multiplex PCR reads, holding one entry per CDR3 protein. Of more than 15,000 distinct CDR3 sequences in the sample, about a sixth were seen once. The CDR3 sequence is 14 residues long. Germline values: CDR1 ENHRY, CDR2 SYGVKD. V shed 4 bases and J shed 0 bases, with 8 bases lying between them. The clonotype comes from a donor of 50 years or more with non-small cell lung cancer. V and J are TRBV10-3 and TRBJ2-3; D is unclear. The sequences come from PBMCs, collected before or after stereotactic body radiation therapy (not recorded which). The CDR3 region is CAISVSGSTDTQYF. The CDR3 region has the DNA TGTGCCATCAGTGTTTCGGGTAGCACAGATACGCAGTATTTT.